This TCR beta chain came from a study of blood T cells in healthy people across ages. Together with a sample-barcoded 5' primer, a J-beta primer mix was included in a second PCR lasting about 7 to 11 cycles. TCRdb called the 5' RACE reads again in MiXCR, with one record for every CDR3 protein. The data contain 650,000 to 700,000 distinct CDR3 sequences, about a third of them singletons. For every donor, a draw yielded 7.5 to 10 milliliters of peripheral blood. This clonotype was recorded many times. This sequence was found in a woman aged 80 or over in good health. The specimen was blood.

Written as DNA, the CDR3 is TGTGCCATCAGTGCGCCTAGCGGGGGCCAGTACCAAGAGACCCAGTACTTC. Its translation is CAISAPSGGQYQETQYF. The chain combines TRBV10-3 with TRBJ2-5, with TRBD2 matching 10 bases. Unmatched junction bases numbered 8, after V lost 4 bases and J lost 0 bases. The CDR3 totals 17 residues. Per the germline V gene, CDR1 is ENHRY and CDR2 is SYGVKD.